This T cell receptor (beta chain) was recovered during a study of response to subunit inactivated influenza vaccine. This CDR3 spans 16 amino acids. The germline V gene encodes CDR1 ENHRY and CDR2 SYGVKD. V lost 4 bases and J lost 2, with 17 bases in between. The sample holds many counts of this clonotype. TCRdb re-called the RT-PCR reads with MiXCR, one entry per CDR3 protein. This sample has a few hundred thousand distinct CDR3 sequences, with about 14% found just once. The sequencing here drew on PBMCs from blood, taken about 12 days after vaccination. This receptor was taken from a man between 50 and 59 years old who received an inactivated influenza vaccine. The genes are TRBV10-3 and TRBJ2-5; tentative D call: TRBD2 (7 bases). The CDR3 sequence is CAISGGLAASQETQYF. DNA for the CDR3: TGTGCCATCAGTGGGGGGCTAGCGGCATCACAAGAGACCCAGTACTTC.